Detailed here is one T cell receptor beta chain. Its antigen is unidentified. This entry is derived from a study of T cell responses to AZD1222 COVID-19 vaccine. General study points: Unmutated regions of variants are reportedly targeted by nearly half of spike-specific TCRs. Spike-specific TCR depth and breadth grew after two AZD1222 doses. Donors, mostly white British, included more females; clonal diversity was possibly underestimated.

Sequencing used immunoSEQ multiplex PCR; TCRdb keeps in-frame clones, though not all of them. The top ten clones hold under 1.1% of a sample with 180,000 or so clones, around 93% of them seen once. J gave up 2 bases and V 0 bases, and 9 bases lay outside the gene matches. The CDR3 runs to 18 residues. Germline CDR1 and CDR2: SGDLS and YYNGEE. The gene calls are TRBV9 and TRBJ2-3; 10 bases agree with TRBD2. The source was peripheral blood, collected 28 days after the second dose of the MenACWY control vaccine. The source of this sequence is an adult who received the MenACWY meningococcal vaccine as a control. CDR3 DNA sequence: TGTGCCAGCAGCGTAGACGTGGCTAGCGGGGGTTTCACAGATACGCAGTATTTT. This codes for CASSVDVASGGFTDTQYF.